This note documents a single TCR beta chain sequence. These data are taken from a study of blood T cell repertoires in COVID-19. J gave up 1 base and V 6 bases, and 4 bases lay outside the gene matches. The CDR3 runs to 15 residues. Germline values: CDR1 MNHEY, CDR2 SMNVEV (reference sequence). Here immunoSEQ multiplex PCR was the method, and the copy in TCRdb shows in-frame clones only, minus some. The sample comprises more than 95,000 clones, around 83% of which are singletons, and 5.5% to 6% rests with the top ten. This sequence originates from a man aged 80 or over with active or convalescent COVID-19. What was sequenced was peripheral blood. The chain combines TRBV27 with TRBJ2-2; TRBD1 agrees at 8 bases. CDR3 sequence reads: CASRPGTGNTGELFF. CDR3 sequence (DNA): TGTGCCAGCAGACCCGGGACAGGGAACACCGGGGAGCTGTTTTTT.